These 10 T cell receptor beta chains originate from one sample sequenced in a study of early T cells in non-severe SARS-CoV-2 infection. Via MiXCR, TCRdb re-called the 5' RACE reads, giving one row per CDR3 protein. The sample records more than 45,000 distinct CDR3 sequences, around 5.6% being singletons. Sequenced input: whole blood. These receptor sequences come from an adult who was a healthcare worker with PCR-confirmed SARS-CoV-2 infection or an uninfected control (not recorded which).

This chain connects TRBV10-3 to TRBJ2-5; D is unclear. Germline CDR1 reads ENHRY; CDR2 reads SYGVKD. V shed 0 bases and J shed 5 bases, with 13 bases lying between them. CDR3 length: 15 amino acids. CDR3 sequence: CAISESAHPGETQYF. The CDR3 nucleotides read TGTGCCATCAGTGAGTCCGCACACCCTGGGGAGACCCAGTACTTC.

At least ten counts were recorded for this clonotype. This chain connects TRBV12-3 or TRBV12-4 to TRBJ1-2; D might be TRBD1 (5 bases). The CDR3 consists of 12 residues. Trimming stripped 2 bases from V and 8 bases from J, with 9 bases between. Here the CDR3 DNA reads TGTGCCAGCAGTTTAAGGGGCTGGGGCTACACCTTC. Its protein product is CASSLRGWGYTF.

This clonotype was recorded at least ten times. This sequence joins TRBV13 and TRBJ1-3, with 9 bases lining up with TRBD1. Trimming cost V 5 bases and J 7 bases; bases outside gene matches: 6. Germline values: CDR1 PRHDT, CDR2 FYEKMQ (reference sequence). The CDR3 length is 14 residues. CDR3 amino acids: CASSRDRVENTIYF. The DNA for the CDR3 is TGTGCCAGCAGCCGGGACAGGGTCGAGAACACCATATATTTT.

This clonotype was observed at least ten times. The V call is TRBV10-3, the J call TRBJ2-3; possibly TRBD2 for D (5 bases). Trimming cost V 6 bases and J 4 bases, with 11 bases left between them. Germline CDR1 and CDR2: ENHRY and SYGVKD. The CDR3 consists of 13 residues. The CDR3 DNA sequence: TGTGCCATCAGGCCGACTAATTCAGATACGCAGTATTTT. Translated, it gives CAIRPTNSDTQYF.

Many counts were recorded for this clonotype. The chain carries TRBV7-9 and TRBJ2-7; D uncertain. CDR1 SEHNR and CDR2 FQNEAQ come from the germline V gene (reference sequence). The CDR3 has 13 residues. V lost 2 bases and J 2 bases, leaving 7 bases between the germline ends. CDR3 protein: CASSLFGPYEQYF. The CDR3, as DNA: TGTGCCAGCAGCTTATTCGGACCCTACGAGCAGTACTTC.

The sample holds a few counts of this clonotype. This CDR3 is CASTPGGKGHTEAFF. The CDR3 nucleotides read TGTGCCAGCACTCCCGGGGGGAAAGGGCACACTGAAGCTTTCTTT. The rearrangement links TRBV6-2 or TRBV6-3 to TRBJ1-1, with TRBD1 as a possible D gene (5 bases). The CDR3 sequence is 15 residues long. V gave up 7 bases and J gave up 3 bases, with 18 bases separating them. Germline V lookup: CDR1 MNHEY, CDR2 SVGEGT.

The chain combines TRBV13 with TRBJ2-7; D is possibly TRBD1 (6 bases). The CDR3 loop spans 16 amino acids. Germline V gene lookup returns CDR1 PRHDT and CDR2 FYEKMQ (reference sequence). Trimming pared 4 bases from V and 6 bases from J, leaving 22 bases between. In DNA, the CDR3 is TGTGCCAGCAGCTCCACACTAGACAGGACCCTTGGCGAGCAGTACTTC. This codes for CASSSTLDRTLGEQYF.

This clonotype was recorded many times. The V and J genes are TRBV6-6 and TRBJ2-7, with 10 bases fitting TRBD2. The ends lost 5 bases at V and 1 base at J; junction bases unmatched: 5. CDR3 length equals 15 residues. Germline assignment: CDR1 MNHNY and CDR2 SVGAGI (reference sequence). The CDR3 region is CASSRTSGDSYEQYF. The CDR3 bases are TGTGCCAGCAGTCGCACTAGCGGGGATTCCTACGAGCAGTACTTC.

The rearrangement joins TRBV7-6 to TRBJ2-7; TRBD2 aligns across 8 bases. CDR1 and CDR2 from the germline V gene are SGHVS and FNYEAQ. The trim removed 0 bases at V and 7 bases at J, leaving 11 bases unmatched. The CDR3 is 16 residues long. CDR3 sequence (DNA): TGTGCCAGCAGCTTAGCCTTCTCCGGGGGGGCCCGGGAGCAGTACTTC. Its protein is CASSLAFSGGAREQYF.

The gene calls are TRBV5-1 and TRBJ2-7; 7 bases fit TRBD1. Germline values: CDR1 SGHRS, CDR2 YFSETQ. This CDR3 has 15 residues. Trimming took 5 bases from V and 6 from J; bases not matched to a gene: 14. The CDR3 bases are TGCGCCAGCAGACCCGAGGAAAAGGGGGCGACCGAGCAGTACTTC. It specifies CASRPEEKGATEQYF.